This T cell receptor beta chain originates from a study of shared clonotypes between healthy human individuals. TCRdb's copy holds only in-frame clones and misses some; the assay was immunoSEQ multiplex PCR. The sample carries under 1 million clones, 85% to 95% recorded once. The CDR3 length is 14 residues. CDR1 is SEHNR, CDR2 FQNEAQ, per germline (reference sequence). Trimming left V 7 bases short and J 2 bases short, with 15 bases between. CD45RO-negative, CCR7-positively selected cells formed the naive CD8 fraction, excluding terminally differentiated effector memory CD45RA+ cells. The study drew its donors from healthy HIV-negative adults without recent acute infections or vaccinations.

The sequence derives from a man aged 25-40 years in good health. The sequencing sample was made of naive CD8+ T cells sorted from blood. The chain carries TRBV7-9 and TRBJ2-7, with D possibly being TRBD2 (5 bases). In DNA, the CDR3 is TGTGCCAGCAACACCGAGGGCCTCACCTACGAGCAGTACTTC. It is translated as CASNTEGLTYEQYF.